This entry lists 10 T cell receptor beta chains sequenced from one sample in a study of cytomegalovirus exposure and HLA in healthy donors. Use of 60 Vbeta and 13 Jbeta primers characterized the PCR. The data were produced by immunoSEQ multiplex PCR, yet TCRdb's version contains in-frame clones alone and is incomplete. The profile shows under 200,000 clones, around 73% of them singletons. The sequencing sample was made of PBMCs. These receptors all come from a man aged 60 to 75 in good health and CMV-seronegative.

This clone was seen a single time. The chain joins TRBV5-4 to TRBJ1-6; D is unclear. Looked up from germline, CDR1 is SGHNT and CDR2 is YYREEE (reference sequence). V lost 1 base to trimming and J lost 6 bases, with 14 bases between them. CDR3 size: 16 residues. CDR3 sequence reads: CASSLSGLGGNSPLHF. The CDR3 DNA sequence: TGTGCCAGCAGCTTGTCGGGGTTAGGCGGTAATTCACCCCTCCACTTT.

This clone was counted once. The chain recombines TRBV2 with TRBJ2-7; TRBD2 matches at 8 bases. The trim removed 3 bases at V and 2 bases at J, leaving 12 bases unmatched. Germline V lookup: CDR1 SNHLY, CDR2 FYNNEI. The CDR3 loop spans 17 amino acids. In DNA form, the CDR3 reads TGTGCCAGCAGTGATGAAGGTAGCGGGATAAGGCCCTACGAGCAGTACTTC. It is translated as CASSDEGSGIRPYEQYF.

J is TRBJ2-2 and V is TRBV9; possibly TRBD2 for D (6 bases). The CDR3 runs to 14 residues. From germline, CDR1 is SGDLS and CDR2 YYNGEE. With 2 bases removed from V and 4 bases from J, the gap between germline ends came to 9 bases. The CDR3 sequence is CASSVVGGTGELFF. Here the CDR3 DNA reads TGTGCCAGCAGCGTGGTGGGGGGCACCGGGGAGCTGTTTTTT.

Of note for this clone: The CDR3 does not end in the conserved phenylalanine or tryptophan, so this is likely a read error. No DNA is shown, since the ends of the CDR3 on it are uncertain; the CDR3 is the one TCRdb lists. The chain couples TRBV30 to TRBJ2-3; the table's D call of TRBD2 was not tested on the DNA. Germline CDR1 is GTSNPN and CDR2 is SVGIG (reference sequence). With termini counted, the CDR3 has 11 amino acids. Here the CDR3 reads CAWELAGGLRL.

This clone was counted only a few times. The V gene is TRBV5-6, the J gene TRBJ2-1; 11 bases align to TRBD2. Germline trimming cut 1 base from V and 4 bases from J; bases unmatched to any gene: 10. This CDR3 contains 18 residues. Germline CDR1 is SGHDT and CDR2 is YYEEEE. CDR3 sequence (DNA): TGTGCCAGCAGCTTGTGGCTAGCGGGAGGTCGATCATACAATGAGCAGTTCTTC. Translation: CASSLWLAGGRSYNEQFF.

This chain connects TRBV9 to TRBJ1-2, with D tentatively TRBD1 (6 bases). In germline, CDR1 is SGDLS, CDR2 YYNGEE. There are 17 residues in the CDR3. V was trimmed by 3 bases and J by 1 base, leaving 19 bases between them. CDR3 DNA: TGTGCCAGCAGCGCCTTGGGGGCCCCAAGTAATAACTATGGCTACACCTTC. Translating gives CASSALGAPSNNYGYTF. Together with reference TRBV9 and TRBJ1-2, the CDR3 gives the full variable domain: DSGVTQTPKHLITATGQRVTLRCSPRSGDLSVYWYQQSLDQGLQFLIQYYNGEERAKGNILERFSAQQFPDLHSELNLSSLELGDSALYFCASSALGAPSNNYGYTFGSGTRLTVV.

V gene TRBV15 combines with J gene TRBJ2-2; 11 bases fit TRBD2. V lost 1 base and J lost 4; bases outside the gene matches: 5. CDR3 size: 17 residues. Germline V lookup: CDR1 LNHNV, CDR2 YYDKDF (reference sequence). The CDR3 sequence is CATSRGLAGGGTGELFF. CDR3 bases: TGTGCCACCAGCAGAGGCCTAGCGGGGGGAGGCACCGGGGAGCTGTTTTTT.

The chain is built from TRBV16 and TRBJ2-7; 9 bases are a match to TRBD1. Trimming removed 4 bases from V and 2 bases from J; junction bases left unmatched: 9. Germline assignment: CDR1 KGHSY and CDR2 FQNENV. CDR3 length equals 16 residues. The CDR3 DNA follows: TGTGCCAGCAGCCGCTTACCCGGGACAGGGACCTACGAGCAGTACTTC. Translation gives CASSRLPGTGTYEQYF.

CDR3 amino acids: CSAQSGNTIYF. The CDR3 nucleotides are TGCAGTGCTCAGTCTGGAAACACCATATATTTT. This chain uses TRBV20-1 with TRBJ1-3; D gene ambiguous. Looked up from germline, CDR1 is DFQATT and CDR2 is SNEGSKA (reference sequence). The V and J ends lost 5 bases and 1 base respectively, with 3 bases between them. The CDR3 spans 11 residues.

The chain carries TRBV14 and TRBJ2-7, with D maybe TRBD1 (5 bases). Germline V gene sequence: CDR1 SGHDN, CDR2 FVKESK. This CDR3 comprises 16 residues. Trimming took 1 base from V and 4 from J, leaving 17 bases between them. The CDR3 protein is CASSQGGWARVYEQYF. The CDR3 DNA is TGTGCCAGCAGCCAAGGGGGTTGGGCCAGGGTGTACGAGCAGTACTTC.